A single T cell receptor (beta chain) is shown here with its context. CDR3 length: 15 amino acids. V was clipped by 3 bases and J by 3 bases, with 15 bases between them. Germline V gene sequence: CDR1 MDHEN, CDR2 SYDVKM. This sample is drawn from a study of shared T cell receptors in the human thymus. The assay was immunoSEQ multiplex PCR, and TCRdb's table has in-frame clones only and misses some. The sample shows hundreds of thousands of clones, 80% to 90% of them seen only once. These data were likewise used in another study, on human thymus T cells. From that report: Donation was from healthy Finnish infants who were having corrective surgery that addressed congenital heart defects. Thymic resections from corrective heart surgery supplied the tissue. It looked as if thymic and blood repertoires used V and J genes in a biased way. The related literature has documented a marked overlap of thymic repertoires among unrelated individuals.

Sequencing was performed on thymocytes. This chain uses TRBV28 with TRBJ2-7, with D perhaps TRBD1 (5 bases). This receptor was obtained from a boy under three years old with a congenital heart defect. This CDR3 is CASSLHRLKRYEQYF. The CDR3, as DNA: TGTGCCAGCAGTTTGCACAGGTTGAAGCGCTACGAGCAGTACTTC.